The source of this TCR beta chain is a study of glioma-infiltrating T cells after dendritic cell vaccination. Study background: Between the early 2000s and the early 2010s, patients got autologous tumor lysate-pulsed dendritic cell vaccines. At biweekly intervals, patients got three intradermal dendritic cell vaccine injections.

Described time point: after dendritic cell vaccination, including at tumor progression/relapse. Repertoires were generated with immunoSEQ multiplex PCR, while TCRdb's copy carries only in-frame clones and drops some. The data hold 75,000 to 85,000 clones, with roughly 84% observed a single time. The material sequenced was blood, taken after dendritic cell vaccination. This TCR was recovered from a human donor with glioblastoma.

DNA for the CDR3: TGTGCCAGCAGCTTAGATCGGAGGGGCCGACAGCCCCAGCATTTT. As protein: CASSLDRRGRQPQHF. The rearrangement links TRBV11-2 to TRBJ1-5; the D gene is possibly TRBD1 (5 bases). CDR3 length: 15 amino acids. Looked up from germline, CDR1 is SGHAT and CDR2 is FQNNGV. V lost 0 bases and J 7 bases, leaving 13 bases between the germline ends.